This T cell receptor (beta chain) was sequenced for a study of blood T cell repertoires in COVID-19. Study-wide context: Samples of COVID-19 (acute and convalescent) were obtained from the United States, Italy and Spain.

Per the authors' pipeline: Reference gene primer amplification gave estimated nucleated cell counts. Sequencing used immunoSEQ multiplex PCR; TCRdb keeps in-frame clones, though not all of them. The V and J calls and clone size are taken from that table; D and trimming were inferred from the DNA. The sample has approximately 350,000 clones, approximately 82% seen once. Material: peripheral blood. The receptor comes from a man aged 25 to 40 with active or convalescent COVID-19.

The CDR3 reads CASSMGQVNQPQHF. DNA for the CDR3: TGTGCCAGTAGTATGGGACAGGTCAATCAGCCCCAGCATTTT. The gene calls are TRBV19 and TRBJ1-5; 8 bases are shared with TRBD1. Germline lookup yields CDR1 LNHDA and CDR2 SQIVND (reference sequence). V shed 3 bases, J shed 3 bases, and the junction held 1 base outside the gene matches. The CDR3 extends over 14 amino acids.